The source of this T cell receptor beta chain is a study of blood T cell repertoires in COVID-19. This CDR3 contains 15 residues. Germline V gene data show CDR1 as LNHNV and CDR2 as YYDKDF (reference sequence). Trimming cost V 7 bases and J 0 bases; bases outside gene matches: 7. In the study's own analysis: The authors estimated nucleated cell counts from reference gene primer amplification. Data came from immunoSEQ multiplex PCR; TCRdb stores just in-frame clones and leaves some out. Clone size and the V and J calls come from that table; the DNA yielded D and trimming. The sample contains over 120,000 clones, about 87% of which appear only once.

The chain is built from TRBV15 and TRBJ1-1; TRBD1 agrees at 8 bases. The receptor was derived from a woman in her forties or fifties with active or convalescent COVID-19. Sequenced input: peripheral blood. The CDR3: CATTRGQGMNTEAFF. The CDR3 DNA is TGTGCCACCACAAGAGGACAGGGAATGAACACTGAAGCTTTCTTT. The full variable domain, with the rest looked up from reference TRBV15 and TRBJ1-1, is DAMVIQNPRYQVTQFGKPVTLSCSQTLNHNVMYWYQQKSSQAPKLLFHYYDKDFNNEADTPDNFQSRRPNTSFCFLDIRSPGLGDTAMYLCATTRGQGMNTEAFFGQGTRLTVV.